Listed below are T cell receptor beta chains from one sample, sequenced in a study of regulatory T cells. Some clones are missing from TCRdb's copy, which holds only in-frame ones; the method was immunoSEQ multiplex PCR. The sample has tens of thousands of clones; about nine tenths are singletons. What was sequenced was conventional CD4+ T cells sorted from blood. The receptors here all came from a person aged 18 to 30 with CD3G deficiency. The CDR3 runs from the conserved cysteine through the conserved F or W. Each record gives: clone size, J gene, V gene, CDR3 protein. Rows may omit the clone size; those that give it use once, few, many or a size class.

abundance: -
j_gene: TRBJ2-6
v_gene: TRBV18
CDR3aa: CASSPLSSGANVLTF

abundance: -
j_gene: TRBJ1-1
v_gene: TRBV11-3
CDR3aa: CASSLDVSTEAFF

abundance: -
j_gene: TRBJ2-7
v_gene: TRBV13
CDR3aa: CASSKQGSEQYF

abundance: once
j_gene: TRBJ2-7
v_gene: TRBV28
CDR3aa: CASSFVSDFGEQYF

abundance: -
j_gene: TRBJ2-2
v_gene: TRBV19
CDR3aa: CASRQATNTGELFF

abundance: -
j_gene: TRBJ1-2
v_gene: TRBV6-5
CDR3aa: CASSYSLQGAGGYTF

abundance: medium-sized
j_gene: TRBJ2-2
v_gene: TRBV5-1
CDR3aa: CASSQLTGELFF

abundance: -
j_gene: TRBJ1-2
v_gene: TRBV6-1
CDR3aa: CASTLRPTGRYGYTF

abundance: -
j_gene: TRBJ2-3
v_gene: TRBV7-9
CDR3aa: CASSRRTGRGSDTQYF

abundance: -
j_gene: TRBJ2-7
v_gene: TRBV6-1
CDR3aa: CASSEVGPYEQYF

abundance: -
j_gene: TRBJ2-6
v_gene: TRBV28
CDR3aa: CASSLSGAGANVLTF

abundance: -
j_gene: TRBJ1-1
v_gene: TRBV6-5
CDR3aa: CASSRTGGTEAFF

abundance: -
j_gene: TRBJ2-3
v_gene: TRBV5-1
CDR3aa: CASRQDVRPDTQYF

abundance: -
j_gene: TRBJ2-2
v_gene: TRBV7-2
CDR3aa: CASSPTLAGAGELFF

abundance: -
j_gene: TRBJ2-5
v_gene: TRBV28
CDR3aa: CASSLGGGVETQYF

abundance: -
j_gene: TRBJ2-2
v_gene: TRBV5-1
CDR3aa: CASSLVAGGPGELFF

abundance: -
j_gene: TRBJ2-7
v_gene: TRBV6-1
CDR3aa: CASSATTGTSYEQYF

abundance: -
j_gene: TRBJ1-6
v_gene: TRBV6-6
CDR3aa: CASSYRENSPLHF

abundance: -
j_gene: TRBJ2-1
v_gene: TRBV14
CDR3aa: CASSQDLTPFSNEQFF

abundance: -
j_gene: TRBJ2-1
v_gene: TRBV5-1
CDR3aa: CASSLASTNEQFF

abundance: -
j_gene: TRBJ2-7
v_gene: TRBV11-2
CDR3aa: CASSQDLIPSYEQYF

abundance: medium-sized
j_gene: TRBJ1-1
v_gene: TRBV19
CDR3aa: CASSDRRDNGEAFF

abundance: -
j_gene: TRBJ2-5
v_gene: TRBV18
CDR3aa: CASSPHNQETQYF

abundance: -
j_gene: TRBJ2-5
v_gene: TRBV18
CDR3aa: CASSPKGETQYF

abundance: -
j_gene: TRBJ2-3
v_gene: TRBV28
CDR3aa: CASSSPHTARTDTQYF

abundance: -
j_gene: TRBJ1-2
v_gene: TRBV10-3
CDR3aa: CAISERGYDGYTF